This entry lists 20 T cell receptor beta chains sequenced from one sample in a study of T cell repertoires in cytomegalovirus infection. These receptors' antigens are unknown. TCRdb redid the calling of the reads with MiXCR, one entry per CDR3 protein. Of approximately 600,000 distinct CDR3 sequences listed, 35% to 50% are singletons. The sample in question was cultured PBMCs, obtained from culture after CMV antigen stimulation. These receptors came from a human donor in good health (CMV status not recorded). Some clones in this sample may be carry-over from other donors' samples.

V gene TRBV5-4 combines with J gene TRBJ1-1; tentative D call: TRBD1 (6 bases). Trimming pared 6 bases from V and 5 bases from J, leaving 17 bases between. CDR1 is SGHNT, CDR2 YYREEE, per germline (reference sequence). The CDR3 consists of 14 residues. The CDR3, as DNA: TGTGCCAGCATCGAGGGTCAGGGGAGTACTGAAGCTTTCTTT. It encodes CASIEGQGSTEAFF.

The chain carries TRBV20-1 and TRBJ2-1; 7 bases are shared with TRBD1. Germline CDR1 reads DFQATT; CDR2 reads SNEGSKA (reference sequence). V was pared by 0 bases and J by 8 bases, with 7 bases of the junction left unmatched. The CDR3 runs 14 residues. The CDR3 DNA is TGCAGTGCTAGAGAACAGGGGCAAATCGATGAGCAGTTCTTC. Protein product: CSAREQGQIDEQFF.

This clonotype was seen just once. The CDR3 reads CASGLVPVTGNTIYF. The CDR3 DNA follows: TGTGCTAGTGGTTTGGTACCAGTTACTGGAAACACCATATATTTT. The chain is built from TRBV12-5 and TRBJ1-3; D uncertain. V lost 0 bases and J lost 2, with 8 bases in between. Germline V gene data show CDR1 as LGHNT and CDR2 as FRNRAP. The CDR3 consists of 15 residues.

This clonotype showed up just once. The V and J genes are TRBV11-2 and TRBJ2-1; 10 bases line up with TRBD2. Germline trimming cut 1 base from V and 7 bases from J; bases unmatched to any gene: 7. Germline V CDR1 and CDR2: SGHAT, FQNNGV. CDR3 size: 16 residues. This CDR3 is CASSLGASGRDNEQFF. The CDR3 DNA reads TGTGCCAGCAGCTTAGGGGCTAGCGGGAGAGATAATGAGCAGTTCTTC.

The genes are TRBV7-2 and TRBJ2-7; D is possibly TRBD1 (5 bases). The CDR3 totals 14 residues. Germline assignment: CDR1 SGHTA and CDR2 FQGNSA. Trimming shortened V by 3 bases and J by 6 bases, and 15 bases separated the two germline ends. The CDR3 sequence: CASSLLGLPSEQYF. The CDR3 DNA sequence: TGTGCCAGCAGCTTGCTGGGGCTCCCGAGCGAGCAGTACTTC.

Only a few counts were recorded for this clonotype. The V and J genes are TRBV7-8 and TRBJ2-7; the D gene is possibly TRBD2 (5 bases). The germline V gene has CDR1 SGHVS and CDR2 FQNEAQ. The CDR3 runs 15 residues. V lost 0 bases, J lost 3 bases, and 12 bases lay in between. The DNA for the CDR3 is TGTGCCAGCAGCTTAGCGTCGGGGATGCACTACGAGCAGTACTTC. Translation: CASSLASGMHYEQYF.

As DNA, the CDR3 is TGTGCCAGCAGCTTCAGCCTAGCGGGAGACAACTACAATGAGCAGTTCTTC. Translation: CASSFSLAGDNYNEQFF. V usage is TRBV5-4 and J usage is TRBJ2-1, with 10 bases lining up with TRBD2. Germline lookup yields CDR1 SGHNT and CDR2 YYREEE (reference sequence). This CDR3 has 17 residues. V was clipped by 2 bases and J by 3 bases; unmatched bases: 8.

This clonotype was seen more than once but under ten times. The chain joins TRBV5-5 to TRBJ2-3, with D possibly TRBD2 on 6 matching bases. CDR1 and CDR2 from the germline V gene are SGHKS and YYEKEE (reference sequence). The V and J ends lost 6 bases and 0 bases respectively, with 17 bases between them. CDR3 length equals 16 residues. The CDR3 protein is CASTPGRSSSTDTQYF. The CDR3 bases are TGTGCCAGCACCCCCGGGAGATCCTCTAGCACAGATACGCAGTATTTT.

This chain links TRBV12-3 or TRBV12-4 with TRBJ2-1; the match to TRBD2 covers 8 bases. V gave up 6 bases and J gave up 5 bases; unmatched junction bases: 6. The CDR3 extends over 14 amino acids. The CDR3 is CASRGLAGDNEQFF. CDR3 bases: TGTGCCAGCAGAGGACTAGCTGGGGACAATGAGCAGTTCTTC.

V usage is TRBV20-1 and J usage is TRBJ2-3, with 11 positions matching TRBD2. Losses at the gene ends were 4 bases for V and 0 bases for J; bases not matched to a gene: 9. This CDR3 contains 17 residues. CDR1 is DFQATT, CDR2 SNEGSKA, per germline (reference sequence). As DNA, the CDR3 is TGCAGTGCTATTCACCCTCGACTAGCGGGAAGCACAGATACGCAGTATTTT. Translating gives CSAIHPRLAGSTDTQYF.

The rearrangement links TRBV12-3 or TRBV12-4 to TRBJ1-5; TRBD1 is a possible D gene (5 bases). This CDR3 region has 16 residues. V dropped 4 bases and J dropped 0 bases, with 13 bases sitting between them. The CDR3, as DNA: TGTGCCAGCAGTTACTTTGGGGGGAATAGCAATCAGCCCCAGCATTTT. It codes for CASSYFGGNSNQPQHF.

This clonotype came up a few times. The CDR3 bases are TGTGCCAGCAGCTTAGGATTGATAGGCGGGAGCGCCCACGAGCAGTACTTC. Encoded protein: CASSLGLIGGSAHEQYF. The chain is built from TRBV7-2 and TRBJ2-7; the match to TRBD2 covers 7 bases. CDR1 and CDR2 (germline): SGHTA, FQGNSA. The CDR3 extends over 17 amino acids. The ends lost 1 base at V and 5 bases at J; junction bases unmatched: 14.

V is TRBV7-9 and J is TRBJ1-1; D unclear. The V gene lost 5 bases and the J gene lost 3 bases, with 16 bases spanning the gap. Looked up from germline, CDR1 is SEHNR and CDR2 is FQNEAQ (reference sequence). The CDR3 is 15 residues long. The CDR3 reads CASSGRYPHHTEAFF. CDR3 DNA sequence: TGTGCCAGCAGCGGACGATACCCCCATCACACTGAAGCTTTCTTT.

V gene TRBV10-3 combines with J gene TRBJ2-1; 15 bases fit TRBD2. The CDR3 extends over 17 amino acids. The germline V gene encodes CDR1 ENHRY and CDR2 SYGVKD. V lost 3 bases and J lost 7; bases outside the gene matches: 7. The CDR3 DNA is TGTGCCATCAGTGAACATTGGACTAGCGGGGGGGCAAATGAGCAGTTCTTC. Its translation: CAISEHWTSGGANEQFF.

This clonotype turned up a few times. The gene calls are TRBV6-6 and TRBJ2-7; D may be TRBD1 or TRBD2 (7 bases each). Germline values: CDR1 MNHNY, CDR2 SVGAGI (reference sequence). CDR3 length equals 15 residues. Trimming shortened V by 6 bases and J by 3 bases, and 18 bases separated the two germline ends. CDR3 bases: TGTGCCAGCAGCTCCGGGGGGACAGTAAGCTACGAGCAGTACTTC. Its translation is CASSSGGTVSYEQYF.

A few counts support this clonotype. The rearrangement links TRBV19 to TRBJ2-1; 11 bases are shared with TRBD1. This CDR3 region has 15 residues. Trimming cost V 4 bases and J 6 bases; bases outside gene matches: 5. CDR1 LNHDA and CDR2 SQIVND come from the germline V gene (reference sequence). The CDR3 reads CASSTDRGLVNEQFF. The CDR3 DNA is TGTGCCAGTAGTACGGACAGGGGGCTGGTCAATGAGCAGTTCTTC.

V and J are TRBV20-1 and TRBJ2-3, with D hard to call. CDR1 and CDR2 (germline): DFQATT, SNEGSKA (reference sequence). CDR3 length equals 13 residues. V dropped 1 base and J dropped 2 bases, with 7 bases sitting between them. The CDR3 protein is CSARARATDTQYF. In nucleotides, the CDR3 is TGCAGTGCTAGAGCCCGAGCCACAGATACGCAGTATTTT.

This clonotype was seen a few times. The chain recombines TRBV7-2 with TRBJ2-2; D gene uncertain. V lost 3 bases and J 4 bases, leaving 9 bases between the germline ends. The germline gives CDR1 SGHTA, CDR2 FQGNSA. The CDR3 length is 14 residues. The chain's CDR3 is CASSFWEGTGELFF. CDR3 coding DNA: TGTGCCAGCAGCTTCTGGGAAGGCACCGGGGAGCTGTTTTTT.

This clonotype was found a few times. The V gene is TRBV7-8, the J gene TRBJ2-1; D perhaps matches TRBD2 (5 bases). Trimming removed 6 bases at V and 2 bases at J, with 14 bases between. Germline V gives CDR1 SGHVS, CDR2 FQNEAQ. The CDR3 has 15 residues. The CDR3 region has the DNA TGTGCCAGCAGTTTTAGGTTTAGCGCCTACAATGAGCAGTTCTTC. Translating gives CASSFRFSAYNEQFF.

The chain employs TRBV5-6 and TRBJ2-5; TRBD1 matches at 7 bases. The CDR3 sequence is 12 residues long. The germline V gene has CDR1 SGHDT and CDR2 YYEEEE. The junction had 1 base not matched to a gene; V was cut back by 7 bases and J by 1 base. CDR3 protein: CASGTVQETQYF. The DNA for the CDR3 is TGTGCCAGCGGGACAGTCCAAGAGACCCAGTACTTC.